This T cell receptor (beta chain) was retrieved from a study of blood T cell repertoires in COVID-19. Study overall: Spain, Italy and the United States supplied samples that represented acute and convalescent COVID-19. T cells, B-cell-depleted T cells, or PBMCs supplied cDNA or gDNA.

The CDR3 has 13 amino acids. V lost 3 bases, J lost 2 bases, and 10 bases lay in between. Germline-derived CDR1 and CDR2 are DFQATT and SNEGSKA (reference sequence). Original analysis: The authors estimated nucleated cell counts from reference gene primer amplification. Some clones are missing from TCRdb's copy, which holds only in-frame ones; the method was immunoSEQ multiplex PCR. V and J calls and clone size follow that table, whereas D and trimming were derived from the DNA. The table has about 110,000 clones, under 90% seen once. V and J are TRBV20-1 and TRBJ1-1, with no clear D. Material: peripheral blood. This clonotype was sampled from a woman aged 45-65 years with acute or convalescent COVID-19. CDR3 nucleotide sequence: TGCAGTGCTAGTAACAGTTTAAACACTGAAGCTTTCTTT. Translated, it gives CSASNSLNTEAFF.